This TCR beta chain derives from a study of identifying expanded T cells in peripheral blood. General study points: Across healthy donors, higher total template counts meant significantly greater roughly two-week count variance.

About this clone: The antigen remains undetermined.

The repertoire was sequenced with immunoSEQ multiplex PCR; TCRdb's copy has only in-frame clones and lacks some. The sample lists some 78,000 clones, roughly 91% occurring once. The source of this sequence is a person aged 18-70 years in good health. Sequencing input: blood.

The CDR3 nucleotides read TGTGCCAGCAGTTCAAAGGGGGTGGGTCAGCCCCAGCATTTT. Translated: CASSSKGVGQPQHF. This sequence joins TRBV2 and TRBJ1-5; D might be TRBD1 (6 bases). Germline CDR1 reads SNHLY; CDR2 reads FYNNEI. The CDR3 extends over 14 amino acids. Trimming removed 5 bases from V and 6 bases from J, with 14 bases in between. Based on the CDR3 plus reference TRBV2 and TRBJ1-5, the full variable domain is EPEVTQTPSHQVTQMGQEVILRCVPISNHLYFYWYRQILGQKVEFLVSFYNNEISEKSEIFDDQFSVERPDGSNFTLKIRSTKLEDSAMYFCASSSKGVGQPQHFGDGTRLSIL.